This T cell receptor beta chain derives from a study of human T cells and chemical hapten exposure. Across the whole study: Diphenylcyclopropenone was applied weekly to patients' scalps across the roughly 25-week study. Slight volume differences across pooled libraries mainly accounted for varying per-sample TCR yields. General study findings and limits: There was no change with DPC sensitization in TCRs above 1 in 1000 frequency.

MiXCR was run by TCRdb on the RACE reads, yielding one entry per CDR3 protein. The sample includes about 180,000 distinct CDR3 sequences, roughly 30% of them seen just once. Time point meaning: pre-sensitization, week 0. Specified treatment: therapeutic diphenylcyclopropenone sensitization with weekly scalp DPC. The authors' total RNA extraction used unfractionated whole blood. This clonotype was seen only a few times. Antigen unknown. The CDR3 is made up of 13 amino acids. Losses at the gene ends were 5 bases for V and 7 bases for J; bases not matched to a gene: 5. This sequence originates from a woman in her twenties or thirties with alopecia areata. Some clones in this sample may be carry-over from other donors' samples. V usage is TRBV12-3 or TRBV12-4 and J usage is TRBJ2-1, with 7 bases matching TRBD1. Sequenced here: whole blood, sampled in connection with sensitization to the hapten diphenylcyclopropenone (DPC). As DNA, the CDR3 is TGTGCCAGCAGTACCCAGGGGGTAAATGAGCAGTTCTTC. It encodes CASSTQGVNEQFF.